The rows below give T cell receptor beta chains drawn from one sample of a study of STAT5B mutations in CD4+ large granular lymphocyte leukemia. Libraries were prepared by immunoSEQ multiplex PCR; TCRdb keeps only in-frame clonotypes and omits some of them. The repertoire holds around 30,000 clones, with 70% to 75% as singletons. Sequencing input: CD4+ T cells from blood buffy coats. These receptors all stem from a human donor in good health. The CDR3 runs from the conserved cysteine through the conserved F or W. The D gene is left open where the match is weak. Only part of the rows carry a size: once, few, many, or a class if the clone is expanded.

clone_size j_call v_call d_call cdr3_aa cdr3_nt
. TRBJ1-4 TRBV2 . CASKRVKDEKLFF TGTGCCAGCAAGCGCGTCAAGGATGAAAAACTGTTTTTT
. TRBJ2-7 TRBV28 . CASSAPYEQYF TGTGCCAGCAGTGCCCCCTACGAGCAGTACTTC
. TRBJ1-4 TRBV6-5 . CASSYGSRVNEKLFF TGTGCCAGCAGTTACGGATCCAGGGTTAATGAAAAACTGTTTTTT
. TRBJ2-1 TRBV11-2 TRBD1 CASSLPGQGYNEQFF TGTGCCAGCAGCTTACCCGGACAGGGGTACAATGAGCAGTTCTTC
. TRBJ1-1 TRBV5-1 . CASSLVTGGTEAFF TGCGCCAGCAGCTTGGTGACGGGGGGCACTGAAGCTTTCTTT
. TRBJ2-6 TRBV25-1 . CASSEEGTGANVLTF TGTGCCAGCAGTGAAGAGGGAACTGGGGCCAACGTCCTGACTTTC
. TRBJ1-6 TRBV5-4 . CASSFGQPGSSYNSPLHF TGTGCCAGCAGCTTCGGACAGCCAGGCAGCTCCTATAATTCACCCCTCCACTTT
. TRBJ2-2 TRBV18 . CASSPRAGNTGELFF TGTGCCAGCTCACCTCGGGCAGGGAACACCGGGGAGCTGTTTTTT
. TRBJ1-2 TRBV19 . CASSIVGRVPGYTF TGTGCCAGTAGTATAGTTGGCCGGGTTCCTGGCTACACCTTC
. TRBJ2-7 TRBV20-1 . CSAWDGYEQYF TGCAGTGCTTGGGACGGATACGAGCAGTACTTC
once TRBJ2-3 TRBV9 . CASSTKRVERTDTQYF TGTGCCAGCAGCACCAAGCGGGTGGAGCGCACAGATACGCAGTATTTT
. TRBJ2-3 TRBV7-6 TRBD2 CASSYGLVGTDTQYF TGTGCCAGCAGCTACGGACTAGTGGGTACGGATACGCAGTATTTT
few TRBJ2-1 TRBV4-3 TRBD1 CASSRTRQGASYNEQFF TGCGCCAGCAGCCGGACAAGACAGGGGGCGTCCTACAATGAGCAGTTCTTC
. TRBJ1-3 TRBV4-3 . CASSQVGSSYGNTIYF TGCGCCAGCAGCCAAGTTGGCAGCTCGTACGGAAACACCATATATTTT
. TRBJ2-1 TRBV10-3 . CAISEPNPPRDEQFF TGTGCCATCAGTGAGCCTAACCCTCCTAGGGATGAGCAGTTCTTC
few TRBJ2-2 TRBV28 TRBD2 CASSSPGLAGTNTGELFF TGTGCCAGCAGTTCCCCGGGACTAGCGGGAACTAACACCGGGGAGCTGTTTTTT
. TRBJ2-6 TRBV7-2 TRBD1 CASSFPGQGLGTGANVLTF TGTGCCAGCAGCTTTCCGGGACAGGGGTTAGGTACTGGGGCCAACGTCCTGACTTTC
. TRBJ1-3 TRBV6-6 . CASSYSGGKRNTIYF TGTGCCAGCAGTTACTCGGGAGGGAAAAGAAACACCATATATTTT
. TRBJ1-2 TRBV19 . CASIPRGRAGSYTF TGTGCCAGTATCCCGAGGGGTCGCGCAGGGAGCTACACCTTC
. TRBJ2-1 TRBV29-1 TRBD2 CSVAPRTSAYNEQFF TGCAGCGTCGCCCCCCGGACTAGCGCCTACAATGAGCAGTTCTTC
. TRBJ2-5 TRBV11-2 . CASSLGLKWASEETQYF TGTGCCAGCAGCTTAGGTCTCAAGTGGGCTAGCGAAGAGACCCAGTACTTC
. TRBJ1-3 TRBV5-6 TRBD1 CASSLGPGGASGNTIYF TGTGCCAGCAGCTTGGGGCCAGGGGGCGCCTCTGGAAACACCATATATTTT
. TRBJ2-4 TRBV15 TRBD1 CATSRDWDRGGNIQYF TGTGCCACCAGCAGAGACTGGGACAGGGGAGGGAACATTCAGTACTTC
. TRBJ2-3 TRBV7-2 TRBD1 CASTHSGTDPTDTQYF TGTGCCAGCACCCACAGTGGGACAGACCCCACAGATACGCAGTATTTT
. TRBJ2-3 TRBV7-9 . CASSLVRGPADTQYF TGTGCCAGCAGCTTAGTCCGGGGGCCCGCGGATACGCAGTATTTT
. TRBJ2-5 TRBV29-1 . CSVGHRQETQYF TGCAGCGTTGGGCATCGCCAAGAGACCCAGTACTTC
. TRBJ1-5 TRBV7-9 . CASTLTGEGQPQHF TGTGCCAGCACCCTTACGGGGGAGGGTCAGCCCCAGCATTTT
. TRBJ1-3 TRBV4-1 TRBD1 CASSQERQGTGNTIYF TGCGCCAGCAGCCAGGAAAGACAGGGAACTGGAAACACCATATATTTT
few TRBJ1-1 TRBV2 TRBD1 CASTGGANTEAFF TGTGCCAGCACAGGGGGCGCGAACACTGAAGCTTTCTTT
few TRBJ2-7 TRBV7-9 . CASGYEQYF TGTGCCAGCGGCTACGAGCAGTACTTC
. TRBJ2-3 TRBV6-5 . CASSYLVSDTQYF TGTGCCAGCAGTTACCTGGTTTCAGATACGCAGTATTTT
. TRBJ1-1 TRBV2 . CASITQPNTEAFF TGTGCCAGCATTACTCAGCCCAACACTGAAGCTTTCTTT
. TRBJ2-7 TRBV23-1 TRBD2 CASSHPAGRERYEQYF TGCGCCAGCAGTCACCCGGCTGGGAGGGAGAGATACGAGCAGTACTTC
. TRBJ1-2 TRBV5-1 . CASSPMTGGSKTSGYTF TGCGCCAGCAGCCCTATGACAGGCGGATCAAAAACATCCGGCTACACCTTC
. TRBJ2-2 TRBV7-2 . CASSLSGNTGELFF TGTGCCAGCAGCTTATCAGGGAACACCGGGGAGCTGTTTTTT
. TRBJ2-2 TRBV5-4 . CASSWGAANTGELFF TGTGCCAGCAGCTGGGGGGCCGCGAACACCGGGGAGCTGTTTTTT
. TRBJ2-3 TRBV19 TRBD2 CASALSGGTDTQYF TGTGCCAGTGCCCTCTCCGGGGGGACAGATACGCAGTATTTT
. TRBJ1-4 TRBV2 . CASSEQGSYSEKLFF TGTGCCAGCAGCGAACAGGGTAGCTATAGTGAAAAACTGTTTTTT
few TRBJ2-7 TRBV5-1 . CASSLKGAYEQYF TGCGCCAGCAGCTTGAAGGGGGCCTACGAGCAGTACTTC
. TRBJ2-4 TRBV14 . CASSQAGLPNIQYF TGTGCCAGCAGCCAAGCAGGGTTACCAAACATTCAGTACTTC